This TCR beta chain was obtained from a study of T cell responses to AZD1222 COVID-19 vaccine. Findings and caveats of the study: Spike-specific TCR depth and breadth grew after two AZD1222 doses.

A note on this clone: The antigen is not known.

Germline V gives CDR1 MDHEN, CDR2 SYDVKM. Trimming stripped 1 base from V and 0 bases from J, with 9 bases between. This CDR3 is 16 amino acids long. The repertoire was sequenced with immunoSEQ multiplex PCR; TCRdb's copy has only in-frame clones and lacks some. Among 60,000 to 100,000 clones listed, 92% were seen once. The genes are TRBV28 and TRBJ2-2, with D possibly being TRBD2 (5 bases). Sequencing was performed on peripheral blood, taken on day 0 of MenACWY control vaccination. The clonotype comes from an adult in good health. The CDR3, as DNA: TGTGCCAGCAGTTTATTTTACGGGACGAACACCGGGGAGCTGTTTTTT. Residues: CASSLFYGTNTGELFF.